These T cell receptor beta chains were read from a single sample in a study of blood T cell repertoires in COVID-19. Sequencing was performed with immunoSEQ multiplex PCR; in TCRdb, only in-frame clones are kept and a portion is missing. The sample lists roughly 400,000 clones; more than 70% were seen once. Material: PBMCs or T cells enriched from blood (not recorded which). The source is a woman younger than 30 who had been exposed to COVID-19. Each CDR3 is given with its conserved first and last residue. A D gene is named only where the DNA matches it firmly. Clone size is stated in some rows and not others, as once, few, many or a class when expanded.

j_call clone_size d_call v_call cdr3_nt cdr3_aa
TRBJ2-2 . . TRBV9 TGTGCCAGCAGCGTTCAGGGGCTGAACACCGGGGAGCTGTTTTTT CASSVQGLNTGELFF
TRBJ1-2 . TRBD1 TRBV18 TGTGCCAGCTCACCGCCGGGACAGGGTAATCGGAATGGCTACACCTTC CASSPPGQGNRNGYTF
TRBJ2-7 . TRBD1 TRBV19 TGTGCCAGTAGGACTGGGACAGGGGTTTCCTACGAGCAGTACTTC CASRTGTGVSYEQYF
TRBJ2-1 . TRBD2 TRBV28 TGTGCCAGCAGTTTAGTTAGTAGCGGGATGCGTGGTGAGCAGTTCTTC CASSLVSSGMRGEQFF
TRBJ1-5 . TRBD1 TRBV18 TGTGCCAGCTCACCGTTGACAGGGGTTGATCAGCCCCAGCATTTT CASSPLTGVDQPQHF
TRBJ2-5 . . TRBV4-1 TGCGCCAGCAGCCTGTGGGGGGGCGGAGGAGAGACCCAGTACTTC CASSLWGGGGETQYF
TRBJ2-4 . . TRBV29-1 TGCAGCGTTGAAGGGGCAGCCGACATTCAGTACTTC CSVEGAADIQYF
TRBJ2-7 . . TRBV18 TGTGCCAGCTCACCACCGGGGGCTTCACCAATAACCTACGAGCAGTACTTC CASSPPGASPITYEQYF
TRBJ2-3 . TRBD2 TRBV10-1 TGCGCCAGCAGTGAGGTGGCTAGCGGGAGAGATACGCAGTATTTT CASSEVASGRDTQYF
TRBJ2-3 . TRBD1 TRBV7-8 TGTGCCAGCAGCTTACAGGGGGCCGGCACAGATACGCAGTATTTT CASSLQGAGTDTQYF
TRBJ1-1 . . TRBV28 TGTGCCAGCAGTTTGTCGGTGATGACTTTCTTT CASSLSVMTFF
TRBJ1-5 . . TRBV29-1 TGCAGCGTTGTCCTGACAGGAAATCAGCCCCAGCATTTT CSVVLTGNQPQHF
TRBJ2-1 . TRBD2 TRBV14 TGTGCCAGCAGCCAACGTGAAGCGGGGGCCACCTACAATGAGCAGTTCTTC CASSQREAGATYNEQFF
TRBJ2-7 . TRBD1 TRBV5-1 TGCGCCAGCAGCTTGGCGGACAGGGTACCCTACGAGCAGTACTTC CASSLADRVPYEQYF
TRBJ2-2 . TRBD2 TRBV24-1 TGTGCCACCAGTGATTTAGCGGGAGAAACCGGGGAGCTGTTTTTT CATSDLAGETGELFF
TRBJ2-7 . . TRBV11-2 TGTGCCAGCAGCTTAGTAGGGGGCTCCTACGAGCAGTACTTC CASSLVGGSYEQYF
TRBJ2-1 . . TRBV5-1 TGCGCCAGCAGCTGGGTTACTAGTAGCGATGAGCAGTTCTTC CASSWVTSSDEQFF
TRBJ1-2 . . TRBV27 TGTGCCTCCACCGCGGGGGGGGGCAGCTATGGCTACACCTTC CASTAGGGSYGYTF
TRBJ2-2 . TRBD2 TRBV9 TGTGCCAGCCAAGGGGAAAAGCGGGGGACCGACGGGGAGCTGTTTTTT CASQGEKRGTDGELFF
TRBJ2-7 . . TRBV15 TGTGCCACCAGCAAGGGGTCCCCGGTGGGGGAGCAGTACTTC CATSKGSPVGEQYF
TRBJ2-7 . . TRBV3-1/TRBV3-2 TGTGCCAGCAGCCAAGAAGGTCAGGGCTTATACGAGCAGTACTTC CASSQEGQGLYEQYF
TRBJ2-5 . . TRBV30 TGTGCCTGGAGTATGGGCAACCAAGAGACCCAGTACTTC CAWSMGNQETQYF
TRBJ1-1 once . TRBV4-3 TGCGCCAGCAGCCAAGATACCCAACAGGTGGTGAACACTGAAGCTTTCTTT CASSQDTQQVVNTEAFF
TRBJ2-3 . . TRBV5-6 TGTGCCAGCAGCTCCGGGACACCCCGTTCCCATACGCAGTATTTT CASSSGTPRSHTQYF
TRBJ2-3 once . TRBV5-6 TGTGCCAGCAGTCGCGGGACGCAGGGACGTGTGGATACGCAGTATTTT CASSRGTQGRVDTQYF
TRBJ2-7 . TRBD1 TRBV28 TGTGCCAGCAGTTCCGGGGACAGGGGATCTACGGGGCAGTACTTC CASSSGDRGSTGQYF
TRBJ2-7 . . TRBV11-2 TGTGCCAGCAGCGCCAGGGTGAGGTCCTACGAGCAGTACTTC CASSARVRSYEQYF
TRBJ1-4 . . TRBV15 TGTGCCACCAGCAGAGAAGGAGCGGGGGATGAAAAACTGTTTTTT CATSREGAGDEKLFF
TRBJ2-4 . TRBD1 TRBV28 TGTGCCAGCAGTTCGGACAGGGAAAACATTCAGTACTTC CASSSDRENIQYF
TRBJ2-7 . . TRBV18 TGTGCCAGCTCCCAAGTGGCAGGCTCGACCTACGAGCAGTACTTC CASSQVAGSTYEQYF
TRBJ1-4 . . TRBV15 TGTGCCACCAGCAATGGCCCAGGGTTGTCTGAAAAACTGTTTTTT CATSNGPGLSEKLFF
TRBJ2-1 many TRBD1 TRBV7-2 TGTGCCAGCAGCTTAGCCCTGGCAGGGGGAAATGAGCAGTTCTTC CASSLALAGGNEQFF
TRBJ1-2 . . TRBV27 TGTGCCAGCAGTAGTAGACCGGGGGAAAACTATGGCTACACCTTC CASSSRPGENYGYTF
TRBJ1-1 once TRBD1 TRBV5-1 TGCGCCAGCAGCTCCACTGGGGCAGGGGGGAACACTGAAGCTTTCTTT CASSSTGAGGNTEAFF
TRBJ2-1 . . TRBV11-2 TGTGCCAGCAGCGTGTGGCAGAATGAGCAGTTCTTC CASSVWQNEQFF
TRBJ2-3 once TRBD2 TRBV9 TGTGCCAGCAGCGTAGTAGCGGGAGGGGCAGATACGCAGTATTTT CASSVVAGGADTQYF
TRBJ2-7 . . TRBV11-2 TGTGCCAGCAGCCAAAATTCGGGCAGGGGAAAGCGCGAGCAGTACTTC CASSQNSGRGKREQYF
TRBJ1-2 . . TRBV11-1 TGTGCCAGCAGCTTAGGGGCCCGCTATGGCTACACCTTC CASSLGARYGYTF
TRBJ2-3 once TRBD1 TRBV28 TGTGCCAGCAGTCGACCCGGACAGGGGACAGATACGCAGTATTTT CASSRPGQGTDTQYF
TRBJ2-2 . TRBD1 TRBV2 TGTGCCAGCAGTGAAAAGGACAGGGGGCGGACCGGGGAGCTGTTTTTT CASSEKDRGRTGELFF
TRBJ2-1 . . TRBV5-1 TGCGCCAGCAGCCCCGGTCCAGAAGAGGGCTGGTACAATGAGCAGTTCTTC CASSPGPEEGWYNEQFF
TRBJ1-1 . . TRBV24-1 TGTGCCACCAGTCCAGGGGAGGGCACTGAAGCTTTCTTT CATSPGEGTEAFF
TRBJ2-5 . . TRBV7-8 TGTGCCAGCAGCCCCGCGAGAGGGGAGACCCAGTACTTC CASSPARGETQYF
TRBJ1-4 . TRBD1 TRBV5-1 TGCGCCAGCAGCTTTAGGGGGCGCGAGGGCGAAAAACTGTTTTTT CASSFRGREGEKLFF
TRBJ2-1 . . TRBV12-3/TRBV12-4 TGTGCCAGCAGTTCTAGGAACAATGAGCAGTTCTTC CASSSRNNEQFF
TRBJ2-2 . . TRBV19 TGTGCCAGTAGTAAGCAGGGTAACACCGGGGAGCTGTTTTTT CASSKQGNTGELFF
TRBJ2-7 . TRBD2 TRBV28 TGTGCCAGCAGCTTTGCCGGGACTAGCGTCGACGAGCAGTACTTC CASSFAGTSVDEQYF
TRBJ1-2 . TRBD1 TRBV5-1 TGCGCCAGCAGCATCGGGACAGCCTATGGCTACACCTTC CASSIGTAYGYTF